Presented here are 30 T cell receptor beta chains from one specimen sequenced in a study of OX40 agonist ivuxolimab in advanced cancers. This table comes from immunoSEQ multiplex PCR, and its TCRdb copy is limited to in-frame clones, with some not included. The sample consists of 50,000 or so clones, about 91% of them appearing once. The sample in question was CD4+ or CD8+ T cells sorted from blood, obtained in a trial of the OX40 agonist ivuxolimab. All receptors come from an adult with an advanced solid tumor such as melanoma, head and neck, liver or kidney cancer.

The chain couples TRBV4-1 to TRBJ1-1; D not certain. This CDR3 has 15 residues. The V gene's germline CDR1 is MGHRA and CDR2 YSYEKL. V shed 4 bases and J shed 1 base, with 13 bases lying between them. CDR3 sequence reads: CASSPTPSGNTEAFF. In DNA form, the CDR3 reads TGCGCCAGCAGCCCCACCCCATCCGGGAACACTGAAGCTTTCTTT.

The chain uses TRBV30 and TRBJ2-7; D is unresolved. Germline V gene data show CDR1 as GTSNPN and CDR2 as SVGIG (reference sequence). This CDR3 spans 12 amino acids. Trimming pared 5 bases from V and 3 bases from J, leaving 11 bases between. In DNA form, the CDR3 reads TGTGCCTGGGACAAAAGGTTCTACGAGCAGTACTTC. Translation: CAWDKRFYEQYF.

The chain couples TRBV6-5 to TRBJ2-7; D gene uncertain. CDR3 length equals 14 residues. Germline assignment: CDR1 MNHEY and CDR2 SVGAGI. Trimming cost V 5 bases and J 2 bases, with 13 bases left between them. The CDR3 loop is CASSPLLPPYEQYF. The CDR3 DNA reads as TGTGCCAGCAGTCCCCTCCTTCCCCCCTACGAGCAGTACTTC.

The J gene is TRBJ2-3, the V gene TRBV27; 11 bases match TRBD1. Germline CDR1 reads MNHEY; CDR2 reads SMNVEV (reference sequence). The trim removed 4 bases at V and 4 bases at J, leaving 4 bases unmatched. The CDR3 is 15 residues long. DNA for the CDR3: TGTGCCAGCAGTTCCCCGGGACAGGGGGCAGATACGCAGTATTTT. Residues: CASSSPGQGADTQYF.

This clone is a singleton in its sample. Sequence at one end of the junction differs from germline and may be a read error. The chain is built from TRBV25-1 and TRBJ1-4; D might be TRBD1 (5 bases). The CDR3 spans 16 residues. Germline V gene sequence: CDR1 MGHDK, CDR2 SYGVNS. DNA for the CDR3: TGTGCCGGCAGTGGAATCGGAAGGTCACGGGACGAAAAACTGTTTTTT. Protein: CAGSGIGRSRDEKLFF.

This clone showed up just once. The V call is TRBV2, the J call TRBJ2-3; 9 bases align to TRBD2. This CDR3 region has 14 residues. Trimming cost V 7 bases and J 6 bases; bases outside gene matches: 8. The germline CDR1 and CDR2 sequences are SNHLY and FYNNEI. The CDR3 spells CASTVAGAHDTQYF. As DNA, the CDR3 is TGTGCCAGCACCGTAGCGGGAGCTCATGATACGCAGTATTTT. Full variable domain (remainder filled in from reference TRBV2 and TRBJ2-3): EPEVTQTPSHQVTQMGQEVILRCVPISNHLYFYWYRQILGQKVEFLVSFYNNEISEKSEIFDDQFSVERPDGSNFTLKIRSTKLEDSAMYFCASTVAGAHDTQYFGPGTRLTVL.

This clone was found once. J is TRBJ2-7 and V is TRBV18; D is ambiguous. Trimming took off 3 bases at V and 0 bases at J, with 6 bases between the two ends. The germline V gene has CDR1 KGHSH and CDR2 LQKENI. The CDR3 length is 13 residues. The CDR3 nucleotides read TGTGCCAGCTCACCGAGTTCCTCCTACGAGCAGTACTTC. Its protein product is CASSPSSSYEQYF.

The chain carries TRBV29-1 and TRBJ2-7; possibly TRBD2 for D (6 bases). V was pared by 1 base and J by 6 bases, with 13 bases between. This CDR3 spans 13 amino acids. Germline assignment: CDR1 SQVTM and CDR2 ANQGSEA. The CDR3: CSVEGGMRGEQYF. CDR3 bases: TGCAGCGTTGAAGGGGGAATGCGGGGCGAGCAGTACTTC.

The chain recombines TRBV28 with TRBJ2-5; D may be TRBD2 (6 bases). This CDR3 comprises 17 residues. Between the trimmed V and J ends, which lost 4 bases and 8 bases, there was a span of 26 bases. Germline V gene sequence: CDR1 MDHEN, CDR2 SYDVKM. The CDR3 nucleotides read TGTGCCAGCAGTTCTGCGACTAGACTAACGGTTCCAGGAACCCAGTACTTC. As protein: CASSSATRLTVPGTQYF.

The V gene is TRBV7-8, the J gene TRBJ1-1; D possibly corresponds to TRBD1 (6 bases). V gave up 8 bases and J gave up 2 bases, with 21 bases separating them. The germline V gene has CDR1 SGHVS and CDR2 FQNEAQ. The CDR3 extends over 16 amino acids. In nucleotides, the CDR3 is TGTGCCAGCTCCCTTAGTCGGGGGCGGCTTAACACTGAAGCTTTCTTT. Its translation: CASSLSRGRLNTEAFF.

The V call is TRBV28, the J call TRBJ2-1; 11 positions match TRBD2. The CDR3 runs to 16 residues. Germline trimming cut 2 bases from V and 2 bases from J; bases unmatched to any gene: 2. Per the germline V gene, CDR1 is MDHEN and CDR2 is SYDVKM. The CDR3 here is CASSLVSGRAYNEQFF. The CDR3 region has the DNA TGTGCCAGCAGTTTAGTTAGCGGGAGGGCCTACAATGAGCAGTTCTTC.

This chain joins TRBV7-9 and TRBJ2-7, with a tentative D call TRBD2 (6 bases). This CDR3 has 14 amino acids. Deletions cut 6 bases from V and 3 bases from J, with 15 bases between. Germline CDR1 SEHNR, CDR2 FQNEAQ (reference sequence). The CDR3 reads CASSKPGENYEQYF. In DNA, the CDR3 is TGTGCCAGCAGTAAACCGGGAGAGAACTACGAGCAGTACTTC.

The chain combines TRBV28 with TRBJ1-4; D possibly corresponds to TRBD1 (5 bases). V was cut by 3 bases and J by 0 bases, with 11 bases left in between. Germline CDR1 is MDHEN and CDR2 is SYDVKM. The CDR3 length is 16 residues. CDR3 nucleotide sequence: TGTGCCAGCAGTTTGCCGGACACCTCAACTAATGAAAAACTGTTTTTT. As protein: CASSLPDTSTNEKLFF.

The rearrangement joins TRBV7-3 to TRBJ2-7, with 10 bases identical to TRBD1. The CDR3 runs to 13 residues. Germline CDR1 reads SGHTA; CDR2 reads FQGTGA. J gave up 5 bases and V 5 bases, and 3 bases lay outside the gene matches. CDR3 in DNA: TGTGCCAGCAGCGCGGGACAGGGGCACGAGCAGTACTTC. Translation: CASSAGQGHEQYF. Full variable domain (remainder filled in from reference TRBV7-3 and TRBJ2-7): GAGVSQTPSNKVTEKGKYVELRCDPISGHTALYWYRQSLGQGPEFLIYFQGTGAADDSGLPNDRFFAVRPEGSVSTLKIQRTERGDSAVYLCASSAGQGHEQYFGPGTRLTVT.

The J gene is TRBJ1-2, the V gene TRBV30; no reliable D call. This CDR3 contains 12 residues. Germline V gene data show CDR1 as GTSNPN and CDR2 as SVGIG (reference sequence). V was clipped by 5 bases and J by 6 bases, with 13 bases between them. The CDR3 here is CAWGVDVDGYTF. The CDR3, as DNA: TGTGCCTGGGGAGTTGACGTTGATGGCTACACCTTC.

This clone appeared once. The CDR3 DNA is TGTGCCAGCAGTGAATTCGGCAGCGCCTACGAGCAGTACTTC. Protein product: CASSEFGSAYEQYF. The V call is TRBV25-1, the J call TRBJ2-7; D is unclear. The V end was cut by 1 base, the J end by 2 bases, with 9 bases between. The germline gives CDR1 MGHDK, CDR2 SYGVNS. There are 14 residues in the CDR3.

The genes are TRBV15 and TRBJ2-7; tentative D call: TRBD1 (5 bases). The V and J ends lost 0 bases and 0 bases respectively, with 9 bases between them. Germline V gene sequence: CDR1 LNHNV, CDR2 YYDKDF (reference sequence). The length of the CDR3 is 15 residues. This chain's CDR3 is CATSRDQGSSYEQYF. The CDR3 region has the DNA TGTGCCACCAGCAGAGATCAGGGCAGCTCCTACGAGCAGTACTTC.

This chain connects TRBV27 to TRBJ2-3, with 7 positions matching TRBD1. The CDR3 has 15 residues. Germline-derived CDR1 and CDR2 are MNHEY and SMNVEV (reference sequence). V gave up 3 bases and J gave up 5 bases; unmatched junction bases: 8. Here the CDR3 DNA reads TGTGCCAGCAGTTTTACAGGTCGACAGGGAGATACGCAGTATTTT. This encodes CASSFTGRQGDTQYF.

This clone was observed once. The CDR3 protein is CASSDSGGTADTQYF. In nucleotides, the CDR3 is TGTGCCAGCAGTGACAGCGGGGGGACCGCAGATACGCAGTATTTT. The V and J genes are TRBV6-4 and TRBJ2-3; 9 nucleotides align to TRBD2. This CDR3 contains 15 residues. V lost 2 bases to trimming and J lost 4 bases; unmatched junction nucleotides: 4. Germline values: CDR1 MRHNA, CDR2 SNTAGT.

The CDR3 here is CASSLMAASYEQYF. The CDR3 nucleotides are TGTGCCAGCAGTTTAATGGCTGCATCCTACGAGCAGTACTTC. The V gene is TRBV27, the J gene TRBJ2-7, with D uncertain. In germline, CDR1 is MNHEY, CDR2 SMNVEV (reference sequence). Trimming took off 2 bases at V and 1 base at J, with 9 bases between the two ends. CDR3 length: 14 residues.

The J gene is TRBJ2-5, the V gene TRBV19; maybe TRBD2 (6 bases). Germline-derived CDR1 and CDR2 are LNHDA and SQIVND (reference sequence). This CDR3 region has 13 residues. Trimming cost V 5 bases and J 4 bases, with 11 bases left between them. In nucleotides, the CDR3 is TGTGCCAGTAGTCCCCTCGGGGGAGAGACCCAGTACTTC. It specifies CASSPLGGETQYF.

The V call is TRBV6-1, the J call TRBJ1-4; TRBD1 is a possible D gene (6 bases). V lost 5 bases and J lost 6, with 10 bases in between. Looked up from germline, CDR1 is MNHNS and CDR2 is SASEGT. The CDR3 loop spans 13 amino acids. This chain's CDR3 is CASSSDSHEKLFF. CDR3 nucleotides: TGTGCCAGCAGTTCGGACAGTCATGAAAAACTGTTTTTT.

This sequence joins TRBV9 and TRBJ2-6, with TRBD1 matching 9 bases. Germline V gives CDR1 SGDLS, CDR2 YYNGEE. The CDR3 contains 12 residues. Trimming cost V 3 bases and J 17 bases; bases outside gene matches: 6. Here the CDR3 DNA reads TGTGCCAGCAGCGAGAGGACAGGGGCTATGACTTTC. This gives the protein CASSERTGAMTF. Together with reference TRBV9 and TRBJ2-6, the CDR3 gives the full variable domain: DSGVTQTPKHLITATGQRVTLRCSPRSGDLSVYWYQQSLDQGLQFLIQYYNGEERAKGNILERFSAQQFPDLHSELNLSSLELGDSALYFCASSERTGAMTFGAGSRLTVL.

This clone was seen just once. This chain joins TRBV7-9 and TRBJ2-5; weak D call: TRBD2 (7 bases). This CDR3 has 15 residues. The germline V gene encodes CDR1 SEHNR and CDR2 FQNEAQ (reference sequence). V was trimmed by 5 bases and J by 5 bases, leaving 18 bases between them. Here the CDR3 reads CASSVREGGGETQYF. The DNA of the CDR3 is TGTGCCAGCAGCGTACGCGAAGGGGGAGGGGAGACCCAGTACTTC.

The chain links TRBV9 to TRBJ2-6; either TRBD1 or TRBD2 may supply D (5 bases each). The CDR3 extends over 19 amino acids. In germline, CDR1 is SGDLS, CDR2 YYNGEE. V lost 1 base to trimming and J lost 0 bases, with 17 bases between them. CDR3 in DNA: TGTGCCAGCAGCGTAAATAGGGACGGAACCTACTCTGGGGCCAACGTCCTGACTTTC. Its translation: CASSVNRDGTYSGANVLTF.

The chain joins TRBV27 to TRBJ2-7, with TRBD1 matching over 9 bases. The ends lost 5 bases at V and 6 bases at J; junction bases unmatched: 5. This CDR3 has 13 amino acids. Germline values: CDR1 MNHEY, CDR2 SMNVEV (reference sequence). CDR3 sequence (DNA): TGTGCCAGCAGTGCACAGGGGGCGGGCGAGCAGTACTTC. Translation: CASSAQGAGEQYF.

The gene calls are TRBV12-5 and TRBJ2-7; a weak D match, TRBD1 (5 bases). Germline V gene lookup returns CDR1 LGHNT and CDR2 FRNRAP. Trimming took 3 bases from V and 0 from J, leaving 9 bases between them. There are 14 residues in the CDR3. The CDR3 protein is CASGLRGSSYEQYF. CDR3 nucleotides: TGTGCTAGTGGTTTAAGGGGAAGCTCCTACGAGCAGTACTTC.

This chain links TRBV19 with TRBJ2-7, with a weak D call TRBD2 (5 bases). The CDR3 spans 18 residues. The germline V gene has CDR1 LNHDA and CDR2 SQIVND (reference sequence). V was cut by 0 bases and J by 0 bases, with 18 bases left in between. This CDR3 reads CASSIDLPDSGFSYEQYF. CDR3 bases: TGTGCCAGTAGTATAGATCTGCCCGATTCGGGGTTCTCCTACGAGCAGTACTTC.

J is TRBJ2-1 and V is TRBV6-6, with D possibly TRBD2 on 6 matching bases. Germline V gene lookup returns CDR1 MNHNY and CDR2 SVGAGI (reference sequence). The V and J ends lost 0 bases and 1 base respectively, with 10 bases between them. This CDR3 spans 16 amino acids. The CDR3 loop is CASSYSIAVSYNEQFF. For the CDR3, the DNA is TGTGCCAGCAGTTACTCGATAGCGGTTTCCTACAATGAGCAGTTCTTC.

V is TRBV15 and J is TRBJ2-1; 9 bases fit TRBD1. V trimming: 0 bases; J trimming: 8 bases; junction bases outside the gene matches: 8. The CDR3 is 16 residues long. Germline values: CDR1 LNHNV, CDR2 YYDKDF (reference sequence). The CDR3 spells CATSREPGQGVYEQFF. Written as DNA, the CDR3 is TGTGCCACCAGCAGAGAACCGGGACAGGGTGTATATGAGCAGTTCTTC.